The entry below gives a single T cell receptor beta chain sequence along with its context. Its antigen is currently not known. Qualities for individual bases were not recorded, and no much larger clone is one base off. CDR1 and CDR2 are drawn from the germline V gene: SGHDN, FVKESK. Trimmed from V: 4 bases; trimmed from J: 7 bases; junction bases lacking a gene match: 9. Inclusive of the bounding cysteine and phenylalanine, the CDR3 is 14 residues long. Left in the record is the CDR3 DNA by itself, 42 bases read in frame from the first base. These data come from a study of PD-1 blockade in classical Hodgkin lymphoma (TCRdb year 2020). Regarding the study in general: Nivolumab dosing was 3 mg/kg intravenously every 2 weeks, continuing until either disease progression or unacceptable toxicity. To define a peripheral blood immune signature of response to PD-1 blockade in classical Hodgkin lymphoma, the study combined TCR beta sequencing with CyTOF. General study outcomes and caveats: Among trial patients, those achieving complete response had baseline diversity similar to that of newly diagnosed patients, while diversity was significantly lower in partial responders and progressors. Only a single clinical trial cohort was studied, and what caused the repertoire differences, possibly disease activity or prior therapy, remained undefined. Lower diversity was seen in patients whose nivolumab began less than 1 year after ASCT, and these patients were left out of later analyses so that immune reconstitution would not confound the results. Baseline TCR diversity was reported to be lower in newly diagnosed patients than in healthy donors and to be lower still in relapsed/refractory patients. By C4D1, a significant rise was seen in CD4+ TCR diversity but not in CD8+ TCR diversity (p=0.0027 vs p=0.16), and the rise was most apparent among complete responders (p=0.02).

This specimen's time point label, interpreted: cycle 2 day 1 (C2D1) of nivolumab. Relapse after autologous stem cell transplantation had occurred in all trial patients, and cohorts A, B and C were distinguished by prior brentuximab vedotin exposure. The trial cohort comprised fewer than 65 patients with relapsed/refractory classical Hodgkin lymphoma whose best overall responses were complete response, partial response or progressive disease. In the multi-cohort phase II CheckMate 205 trial, trial patients received single-agent nivolumab. Best overall response was determined by an independent review committee according to the 2007 International Working Group response criteria. Trial PBMCs were collected immediately before nivolumab initiation (C1D1) and during therapy at cycle 2 day 1 and cycle 4 day 1. Peripheral blood was collected in 8 mL Vacutainer Cell Preparation Tubes, from which PBMCs were isolated by centrifugation and then cryopreserved.

Genomic DNA was extracted with the Qiagen DNeasy kit from unsorted PBMCs and from negatively selected CD4+ and CD8+ fractions. TCR beta CDR3 regions were amplified by immunoSEQ multiplex PCR using primers annealing to V and J segments. Amplification bias was minimized using a synthetic immune receptor repertoire, and residual bias was removed computationally after sequencing. On the study's bioinformatics: Custom Python scripts were used to quantify repertoire diversity as the Shannon entropy index. The unsorted, CD4+ and CD8+ repertoires were each analyzed separately, with the exception of combined analyses, where CD4+ and CD8+ sequences were merged in silico. A clone was considered expanded if an increase in frequency of at least 2-fold after treatment relative to C1D1 was found, and a pseudocount of 0.5 was applied to clones undetected at baseline. Clones with 0 or 1 copy at C1D1 were defined as singleton clones, while clones with 2 or more copies were defined as non-singleton clones. By matching protein sequences in sorted samples from the same patient, clones expanded in unsorted samples were annotated as CD4+, CD8+ or unknown. Wilcoxon tests on paired samples were used to test diversity changes from C1D1 to C4D1. The table comes from immuneACCESS by way of TCRdb, which keeps in-frame sequences with V and J called. Part of the clones is missing from these tables; in studies checked, under half for an unresolved V gene and the rest for unknown reasons. V, J and clone size are those of that table, while D and trimming were read from the DNA. Present in this sample are 21,000 or so clones, 70% to 85% of which were seen just once. The top ten constitute 40% of the sample.

Sequenced here: peripheral blood mononuclear cells (PBMCs), sampled before the second cycle of nivolumab. This chain joins TRBV14 to TRBJ2-7; 8 bases in the middle match TRBD2. The TCR was taken from a human donor with classical Hodgkin lymphoma. The CDR3 amino acid sequence is: CASSPTGLVQEQYF. The nucleotides are TGTGCCAGCAGCCCAACGGGACTAGTTCAGGAGCAGTACTTC.